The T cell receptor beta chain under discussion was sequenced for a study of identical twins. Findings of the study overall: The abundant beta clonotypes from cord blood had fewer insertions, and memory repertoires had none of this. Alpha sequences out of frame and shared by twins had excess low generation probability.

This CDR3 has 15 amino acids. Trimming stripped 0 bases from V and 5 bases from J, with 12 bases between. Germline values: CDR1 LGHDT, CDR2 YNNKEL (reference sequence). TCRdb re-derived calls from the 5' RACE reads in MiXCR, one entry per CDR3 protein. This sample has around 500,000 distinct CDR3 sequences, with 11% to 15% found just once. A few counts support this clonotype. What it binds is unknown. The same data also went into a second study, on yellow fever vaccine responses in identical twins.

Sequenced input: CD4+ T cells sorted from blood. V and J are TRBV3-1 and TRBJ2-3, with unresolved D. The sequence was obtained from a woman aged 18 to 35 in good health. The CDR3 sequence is CASSQEMRIVDTQYF. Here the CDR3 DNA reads TGTGCCAGCAGCCAAGAAATGAGAATTGTAGATACGCAGTATTTT.